This T cell receptor (beta chain) comes out of a study of brain metastases from non-small cell lung cancer (dated by TCRdb to about 2019). In the study overall: The immune microenvironment of paired resected primary tumors and brain metastases from non-small-cell lung cancer patients was profiled. Results and caveats for the whole study, not just this receptor: TCR repertoires were found to be largely shared between paired brain metastases and primary tumors, although sparse T-cell densities were observed in the brain metastases. Compared with the matched primary tumors, T-cell clones appeared to be expanded in nearly 65% of brain metastases. T-cell infiltration was lower in brain metastases than in primary tumors (P < 0.001).

A remark on this clone: Its recognized antigen is unknown. Base qualities are not provided; no much larger clone lies one nucleotide away.

V is shortened by 8 bases, J by 4 bases, and the region joining them spans 13 bases. CDR1 and CDR2 are drawn from the germline V gene: MNHEY, SVGAGI. The CDR3 numbers 13 residues from cysteine through phenylalanine. The kept DNA is CDR3 alone, 39 bases in frame from the first base. The cohort comprised 39 patients with surgically resected non-small-cell lung cancer who had both primary tumor and brain metastasis specimens. The tumor specimens used were formalin-fixed, paraffin-embedded tissues taken from archives. The protocol used for the library was the immunoSEQ multiplex PCR assay. T-cell receptor beta chain repertoire sequencing was carried out together with a 770-gene immune expression panel. Not all clones reach the TCRdb copy of this immuneACCESS table, which keeps in-frame sequences only. Checked studies attribute under half of the gap to unresolved V genes and leave the rest unexplained. The sample table contains about 2,600 clones; only one count was recorded for approximately 84% of them. Together, the top ten hold 30% to 45% of the sample.

The receptor comes from a donor older than 35 with non-small cell lung cancer. The sequenced sample was tissue from a brain metastasis. Taken with the paper, the label for cell subset or site translates to: resected brain metastasis paired with primary lung tumor. The V and J segments used are TRBV6-5 and TRBJ2-3, with the D segment identity uncertain. The CDR3 protein: CASRSDSPDTQYF. The DNA sequence reads TGTGCCAGCCGAAGCGATAGCCCAGATACGCAGTATTTT.